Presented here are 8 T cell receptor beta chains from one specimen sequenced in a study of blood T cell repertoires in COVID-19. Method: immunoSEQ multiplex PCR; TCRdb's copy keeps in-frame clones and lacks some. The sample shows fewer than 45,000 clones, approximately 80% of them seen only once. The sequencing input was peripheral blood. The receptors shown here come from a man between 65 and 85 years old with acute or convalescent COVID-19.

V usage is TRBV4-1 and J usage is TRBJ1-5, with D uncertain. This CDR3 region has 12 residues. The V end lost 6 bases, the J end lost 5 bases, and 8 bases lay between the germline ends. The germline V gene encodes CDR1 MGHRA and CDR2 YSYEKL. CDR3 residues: CASSDFDQPQHF. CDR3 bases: TGCGCCAGCAGTGACTTCGATCAGCCCCAGCATTTT.

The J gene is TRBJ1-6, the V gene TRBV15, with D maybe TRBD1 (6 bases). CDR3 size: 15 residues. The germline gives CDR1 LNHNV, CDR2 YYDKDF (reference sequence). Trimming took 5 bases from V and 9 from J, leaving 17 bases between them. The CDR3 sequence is CATSPRRTVGSPLHF. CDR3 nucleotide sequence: TGTGCCACCAGCCCCCGCAGGACAGTCGGTTCACCCCTCCACTTT.

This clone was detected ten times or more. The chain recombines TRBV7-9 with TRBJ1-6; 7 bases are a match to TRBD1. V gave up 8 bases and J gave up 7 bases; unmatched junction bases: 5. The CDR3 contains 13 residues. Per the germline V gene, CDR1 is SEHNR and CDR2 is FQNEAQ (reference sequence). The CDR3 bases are TGTGCCAGCCACACAGGGGCAAATTCACCCCTCCACTTT. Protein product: CASHTGANSPLHF.

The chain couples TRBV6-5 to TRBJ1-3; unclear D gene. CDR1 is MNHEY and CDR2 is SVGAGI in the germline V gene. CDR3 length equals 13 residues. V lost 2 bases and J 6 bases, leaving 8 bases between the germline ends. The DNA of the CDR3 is TGTGCCAGCAGTTACCCCAACTCAAACACCATATATTTT. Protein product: CASSYPNSNTIYF.

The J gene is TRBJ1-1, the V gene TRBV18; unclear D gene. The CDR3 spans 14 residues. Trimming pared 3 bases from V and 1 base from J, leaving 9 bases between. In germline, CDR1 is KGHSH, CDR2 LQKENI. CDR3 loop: CASSPAGRNTEAFF. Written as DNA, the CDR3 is TGTGCCAGCTCACCGGCAGGAAGGAACACTGAAGCTTTCTTT.

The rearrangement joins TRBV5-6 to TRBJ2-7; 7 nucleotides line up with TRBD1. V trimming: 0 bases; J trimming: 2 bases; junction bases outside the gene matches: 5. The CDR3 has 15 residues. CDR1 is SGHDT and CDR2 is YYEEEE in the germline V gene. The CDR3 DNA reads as TGTGCCAGCAGCTTGGAACAGGGGACAGCCTACGAGCAGTACTTC. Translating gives CASSLEQGTAYEQYF.

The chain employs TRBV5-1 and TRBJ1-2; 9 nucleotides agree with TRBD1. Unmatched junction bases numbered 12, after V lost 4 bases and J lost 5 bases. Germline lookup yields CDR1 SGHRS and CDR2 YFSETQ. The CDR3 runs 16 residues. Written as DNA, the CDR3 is TGCGCCAGCAGCGTCTCCGGTGGGGACAGGGTGTATGGCTACACCTTC. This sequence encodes CASSVSGGDRVYGYTF. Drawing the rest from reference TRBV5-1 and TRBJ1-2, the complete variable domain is KAGVTQTPRYLIKTRGQQVTLSCSPISGHRSVSWYQQTPGQGLQFLFEYFSETQRNKGNFPGRFSGRQFSNSRSEMNVSTLELGDSALYLCASSVSGGDRVYGYTFGSGTRLTVV.

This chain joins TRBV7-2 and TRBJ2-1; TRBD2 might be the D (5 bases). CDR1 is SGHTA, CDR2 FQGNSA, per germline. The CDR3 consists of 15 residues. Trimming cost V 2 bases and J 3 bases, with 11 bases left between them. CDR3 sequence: CASSLRAGGYNEQFF. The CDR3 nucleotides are TGTGCCAGCAGCTTAAGGGCGGGTGGCTACAATGAGCAGTTCTTC.